This T cell receptor (beta chain) was captured in a study of control samples from healthy donors and cancer patients. The CDR3 extends over 14 amino acids. Between the trimmed V and J ends, which lost 5 bases and 5 bases, there was a span of 12 bases. In germline, CDR1 is SEHNR, CDR2 FQNEAQ (reference sequence). Sequencing used immunoSEQ multiplex PCR; TCRdb keeps in-frame clones, though not all of them. The repertoire holds some 150,000 clones, with 96% as singletons. This TCR came from a woman aged 25 to 39 in good health. Sequencing input: blood. V and J are TRBV7-9 and TRBJ1-4; a possible D gene is TRBD1 (5 bases). CDR3 DNA sequence: TGTGCCAGCAGCCCCGGGACGGAGAATGAAAAACTGTTTTTT. This codes for CASSPGTENEKLFF.